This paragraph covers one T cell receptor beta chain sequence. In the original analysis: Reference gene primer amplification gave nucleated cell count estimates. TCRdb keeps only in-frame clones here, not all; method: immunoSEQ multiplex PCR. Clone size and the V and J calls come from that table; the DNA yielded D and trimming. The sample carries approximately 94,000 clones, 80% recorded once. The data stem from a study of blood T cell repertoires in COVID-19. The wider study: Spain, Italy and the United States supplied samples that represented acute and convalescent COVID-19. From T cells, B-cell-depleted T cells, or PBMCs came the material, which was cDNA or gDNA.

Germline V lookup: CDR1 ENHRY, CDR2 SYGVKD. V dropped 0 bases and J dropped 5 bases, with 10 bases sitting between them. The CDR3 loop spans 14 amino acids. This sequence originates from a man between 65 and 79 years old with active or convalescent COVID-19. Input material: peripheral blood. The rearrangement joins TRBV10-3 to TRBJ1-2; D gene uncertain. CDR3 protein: CAISESEQRYGYTF. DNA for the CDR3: TGTGCCATCAGTGAGTCCGAACAGAGATATGGCTACACCTTC.